The 17 T cell receptor beta chains in this list originate from one sample, sequenced in a study of T cell responses to AZD1222 COVID-19 vaccine. This table comes from immunoSEQ multiplex PCR, and its TCRdb copy is limited to in-frame clones, with some not included. The sample carries 100,000 or so clones, 92% recorded once. This material consisted of peripheral blood, taken on day 0 of AZD1222 vaccination. The receptors derive from an adult in good health.

The gene calls are TRBV5-8 and TRBJ1-5, with TRBD1 as a possible D gene (5 bases). In germline, CDR1 is SGHTS, CDR2 YDEGEE. V was shortened by 4 bases and J by 4 bases, with 12 bases between the two germline ends. The CDR3 is 14 amino acids. CDR3 loop: CASSGGTVNQPQHF. CDR3 nucleotide sequence: TGTGCCAGCAGCGGGGGGACGGTAAATCAGCCCCAGCATTTT.

This clone was seen only once. The chain uses TRBV27 and TRBJ1-6; D ambiguous. There are 12 residues in the CDR3. The germline CDR1 and CDR2 sequences are MNHEY and SMNVEV (reference sequence). V lost 0 bases and J lost 7, with 1 base in between. CDR3: CASSLSNSPLHF. As DNA, the CDR3 is TGTGCCAGCAGTTTATCGAATTCACCCCTCCACTTT.

The CDR3: CASSLGGTDTQYF. CDR3 in DNA: TGTGCCAGCAGCTTAGGAGGGACAGATACGCAGTATTTT. The chain employs TRBV7-2 and TRBJ2-3, with D maybe TRBD2 (5 bases). This CDR3 is built from 13 residues. V lost 1 base, J lost 3 bases, and 5 bases lay in between. The germline V gene has CDR1 SGHTA and CDR2 FQGNSA.

The rearrangement joins TRBV2 to TRBJ2-4; D is undetermined. This CDR3 has 12 amino acids. V was trimmed by 3 bases and J by 6 bases, leaving 6 bases between them. Germline CDR1 and CDR2: SNHLY and FYNNEI. In nucleotides, the CDR3 is TGTGCCAGCAGTGACGTCTTAAACATTCAGTACTTC. Protein: CASSDVLNIQYF. Combining the CDR3 with reference TRBV2 and TRBJ2-4 gives the whole variable domain EPEVTQTPSHQVTQMGQEVILRCVPISNHLYFYWYRQILGQKVEFLVSFYNNEISEKSEIFDDQFSVERPDGSNFTLKIRSTKLEDSAMYFCASSDVLNIQYFGAGTRLSVL.

This rearrangement joins TRBV27 to TRBJ2-7; D remains unclear. CDR1 is MNHEY and CDR2 is SMNVEV in the germline V gene (reference sequence). The CDR3 is 14 residues long. The V and J ends lost 2 bases and 5 bases respectively, with 13 bases between them. This CDR3 is CASSLKGWANEQYF. The CDR3 DNA sequence: TGTGCCAGCAGTTTAAAGGGTTGGGCTAACGAGCAGTACTTC.

This sequence joins TRBV19 and TRBJ1-3; 8 bases are shared with TRBD1. The CDR3 is 17 amino acids. Germline V gives CDR1 LNHDA, CDR2 SQIVND (reference sequence). The junction had 9 bases not matched to a gene; V was cut back by 5 bases and J by 0 bases. CDR3 protein: CASSRGQGFASGNTIYF. CDR3 nucleotide sequence: TGTGCCAGTAGTCGCGGACAGGGATTTGCCTCTGGAAACACCATATATTTT.

The J gene is TRBJ1-6, the V gene TRBV6-2 or TRBV6-3; D not certain. The germline V and J ends were trimmed by 0 bases and 9 bases, with 9 bases remaining between them. Germline lookup yields CDR1 MNHEY and CDR2 SVGEGT. CDR3 length: 14 amino acids. CDR3 sequence: CASSYSSRGSPLHF. CDR3 bases: TGTGCCAGCAGTTACTCGAGTCGGGGTTCACCCCTCCACTTT.

The rearrangement joins TRBV9 to TRBJ1-3; D call uncertain. CDR1 and CDR2 from the germline V gene are SGDLS and YYNGEE. V lost 0 bases and J lost 2, with 12 bases in between. This CDR3 is 16 amino acids long. Here the CDR3 DNA reads TGTGCCAGCAGCGTAGACCCAGGCGGTACTGGAAACACCATATATTTT. Its protein is CASSVDPGGTGNTIYF.

V is TRBV28 and J is TRBJ1-5; a weak D match, TRBD1 (6 bases). This CDR3 is built from 14 residues. V shed 6 bases and J shed 5 bases, with 14 bases lying between them. CDR1 MDHEN and CDR2 SYDVKM come from the germline V gene. CDR3 in amino acids: CASRLRGDHQPQHF. The CDR3 nucleotides read TGTGCCAGCAGGCTAAGGGGGGACCATCAGCCCCAGCATTTT.

The rearrangement links TRBV6-5 to TRBJ1-1, with TRBD1 matching over 8 bases. The CDR3 sequence is 13 residues long. The V and J ends lost 10 bases and 4 bases, in that order; junction bases with no gene match: 8. Germline V gene lookup returns CDR1 MNHEY and CDR2 SVGAGI. This CDR3 is CATLSGGPTEAFF. Here the CDR3 DNA reads TGTGCCACTCTATCAGGGGGCCCCACTGAAGCTTTCTTT.

The chain combines TRBV7-2 with TRBJ2-7; a possible D gene is TRBD2 (6 bases). Germline CDR1 SGHTA, CDR2 FQGNSA. Trimming shortened V by 4 bases and J by 4 bases, and 11 bases separated the two germline ends. CDR3 length: 13 residues. Here the CDR3 reads CASSYLGGYEQYF. The CDR3 DNA reads TGTGCCAGCAGCTATCTCGGGGGTTACGAGCAGTACTTC. Filled out from reference TRBV7-2 and TRBJ2-7, the complete variable domain reads GAGVSQSPSNKVTEKGKDVELRCDPISGHTALYWYRQSLGQGLEFLIYFQGNSAPDKSGLPSDRFSAERTGGSVSTLTIQRTQQEDSAVYLCASSYLGGYEQYFGPGTRLTVT.

This chain links TRBV29-1 with TRBJ2-3, with 12 bases identical to TRBD2. Germline CDR1 is SQVTM and CDR2 is ANQGSEA. The CDR3 covers 14 residues. V trimming: 6 bases; J trimming: 4 bases; junction bases outside the gene matches: 5. CDR3 protein: CSVTSGGTPDTQYF. CDR3 nucleotides: TGCAGCGTAACTAGCGGGGGGACCCCAGATACGCAGTATTTT.

V usage is TRBV27 and J usage is TRBJ2-1, with 10 bases that match TRBD2. This CDR3 spans 15 amino acids. From germline, CDR1 is MNHEY and CDR2 SMNVEV (reference sequence). J lost 0 bases, V lost 6 bases, and 2 bases had no gene match. The CDR3 loop is CASRIAGGSYNEQFF. The CDR3 nucleotides read TGTGCCAGCAGGATAGCGGGGGGCTCCTACAATGAGCAGTTCTTC.

This chain joins TRBV2 and TRBJ1-2; D not resolved. V was pared by 4 bases and J by 8 bases, with 20 bases between. The CDR3 contains 15 residues. Germline V lookup: CDR1 SNHLY, CDR2 FYNNEI. Written as DNA, the CDR3 is TGTGCCAGCAGTGGTGGGAACCGAGACTTAGGGGGCTACACCTTC. Its protein product is CASSGGNRDLGGYTF.

This chain's CDR3 is CASSSQGRHLWEQYF. The DNA of the CDR3 is TGTGCCAGCAGTTCCCAGGGGCGACATCTTTGGGAGCAGTACTTC. This sequence joins TRBV27 and TRBJ2-7, with D maybe TRBD1 (6 bases). The germline CDR1 and CDR2 sequences are MNHEY and SMNVEV (reference sequence). Trimming took off 4 bases at V and 7 bases at J, with 20 bases between the two ends. The CDR3 extends over 15 amino acids.

The chain joins TRBV7-2 to TRBJ2-3; D remains unclear. This CDR3 spans 17 amino acids. V was pared by 3 bases and J by 0 bases, with 16 bases between. The V gene's germline CDR1 is SGHTA and CDR2 FQGNSA. CDR3 bases: TGTGCCAGCAGCTTGAGATTCGAGCCGACTAGCACAGATACGCAGTATTTT. It yields the protein CASSLRFEPTSTDTQYF.

The chain employs TRBV6-5 and TRBJ2-2; a weak D match, TRBD1 (7 bases). The V gene lost 0 bases and the J gene lost 7 bases, with 15 bases spanning the gap. Germline assignment: CDR1 MNHEY and CDR2 SVGAGI. This CDR3 comprises 16 residues. Here the CDR3 DNA reads TGTGCCAGCAGTTACTCGAACAGGGGAGGTTTCGGGGAGCTGTTTTTT. Its translation: CASSYSNRGGFGELFF.